A selection of T cell receptor beta chains follows, all from one sample in a study of blood T cells in healthy people across ages. TCRdb reprocessed the 5' RACE reads via MiXCR and lists one record per CDR3 protein. The data contain about 1.5 million distinct CDR3 sequences, 40% to 45% of them seen just once; the ten biggest clones take up 4%. Sequenced: blood. Receptor source: a woman between 18 and 29 years old in good health. The CDR3 runs from the conserved cysteine through the conserved F or W. D genes are given only for firm matches. The size field is filled for only some rows; it gives once, few, many or a size class.

d_call	v_call	clone_size	j_call	cdr3_aa	cdr3_nt
TRBD1	TRBV5-1	few	TRBJ2-7	CASSTRTGFDEQYF	TGCGCCAGCAGCACTCGGACAGGGTTCGACGAGCAGTACTTC
.	TRBV10-3	few	TRBJ2-7	CAISESRQGFYEQYF	TGTGCCATCAGTGAGTCTCGGCAGGGGTTCTACGAGCAGTACTTC
.	TRBV4-3	many	TRBJ1-4	CASSQEWIGHEKLFF	TGCGCCAGCAGCCAAGAATGGATCGGGCACGAAAAACTGTTTTTT
.	TRBV6-6	.	TRBJ2-5	CASSRDVHSYNEQYF	TGTGCCAGCAGTCGGGACGTTCACTCCTACAATGAGCAGTACTTC
.	TRBV27	few	TRBJ2-7	CASSFIDSIYEQYF	TGTGCCAGCAGTTTCATCGACAGCATCTACGAGCAGTACTTC
.	TRBV12-3/TRBV12-4	.	TRBJ1-2	CTSSVGGGYYGYTF	TGTACCAGCAGTGTAGGGGGAGGGTACTATGGCTACACCTTC
.	TRBV6-5	once	TRBJ2-7	CASSRGTADEQYF	TGTGCCAGCAGCCGCGGGACAGCGGACGAGCAGTACTTC
.	TRBV11-2	few	TRBJ2-2	CASRSLRTTNTGELFF	TGTGCCAGCAGGTCCCTAAGGACAACGAACACCGGGGAGCTGTTTTTT
.	TRBV28	.	TRBJ1-2	CASRVGGAGYTF	TGTGCCAGCAGGGTAGGCGGGGCTGGCTACACCTTC
.	TRBV19	.	TRBJ2-1	CATLIGNEQFF	TGTGCCACCCTGATTGGCAATGAGCAGTTCTTC
.	TRBV7-2	few	TRBJ2-7	CASSLQGGGTGYEQYF	TGTGCCAGCAGCTTACAGGGAGGTGGTACGGGGTACGAGCAGTACTTC
.	TRBV7-9	.	TRBJ1-1	CASKGLSRVANTEAFF	TGTGCCAGCAAGGGACTATCGAGGGTGGCGAACACTGAAGCTTTCTTT
TRBD1	TRBV12-3/TRBV12-4	few	TRBJ1-6	CATGTGDNSPLHF	TGTGCCACTGGGACAGGAGATAATTCACCCCTCCACTTT
.	TRBV5-1	.	TRBJ1-2	CASSLKNPDYGYTF	TGCGCCAGCAGCTTGAAAAACCCTGACTATGGCTACACCTTC
.	TRBV6-2/TRBV6-3	.	TRBJ1-5	CASTDGPGNPQHF	TGTGCCAGCACCGACGGTCCAGGGAATCCCCAGCATTTT
.	TRBV12-3/TRBV12-4	few	TRBJ1-2	CASSFGGPGYGYTF	TGTGCCAGCAGTTTCGGGGGCCCCGGCTATGGCTACACCTTC
TRBD1	TRBV7-2	.	TRBJ1-1	CASSPRQGHNTEAFF	TGTGCCAGCAGCCCGCGACAGGGCCACAACACTGAAGCTTTCTTT
.	TRBV30	few	TRBJ2-5	CAWSVGLGDGQETQYF	TGTGCCTGGAGTGTTGGGCTCGGGGATGGCCAAGAGACCCAGTACTTC
.	TRBV20-1	.	TRBJ2-7	CSARGQGATYEQYF	TGCAGTGCTAGGGGGCAGGGTGCGACCTACGAGCAGTACTTC
.	TRBV6-2/TRBV6-3	.	TRBJ1-1	CASSYSDLDTEAFF	TGTGCCAGCAGTTACTCCGACTTGGACACTGAAGCTTTCTTT
.	TRBV20-1	.	TRBJ2-1	CSARDPEGNLINEQFF	TGCAGTGCTAGAGATCCCGAGGGAAATTTGATCAATGAGCAGTTCTTC
.	TRBV7-9	.	TRBJ2-7	CASSSQGREQYF	TGTGCCAGCAGCTCTCAGGGGCGCGAGCAGTACTTC
.	TRBV27	.	TRBJ2-3	CASSLTRGDTQYF	TGTGCCAGCAGTCTCACTAGGGGTGATACGCAGTATTTT
.	TRBV25-1	few	TRBJ1-4	CASSELGAVEKLFF	TGTGCCAGCAGTGAATTAGGGGCGGTAGAAAAACTGTTTTTT
TRBD1	TRBV6-5	few	TRBJ1-1	CAIRRDSMNTEAFF	TGTGCCATCCGCCGGGACAGCATGAACACTGAAGCTTTCTTT
TRBD1	TRBV7-9	.	TRBJ1-6	CASSLGTGRRSPLHF	TGTGCCAGCAGCTTGGGGACAGGGAGACGGTCACCCCTCCACTTT
TRBD1	TRBV6-6	few	TRBJ1-1	CASSTGTGAITEAFF	TGTGCCAGCAGTACCGGGACAGGGGCCATCACTGAAGCTTTCTTT
.	TRBV4-3	few	TRBJ1-2	CASSQDTEIYGYTF	TGCGCCAGCAGCCAAGACACAGAAATCTATGGCTACACCTTC
TRBD1	TRBV12-3/TRBV12-4	once	TRBJ2-7	CASRRDRETLYNEQYF	TGTGCCAGCAGGCGGGACAGGGAAACCTTATACAATGAGCAGTACTTC
.	TRBV6-1	.	TRBJ1-2	CASSEQARGYGYTF	TGTGCCAGCAGTGAACAAGCAAGGGGCTATGGCTACACCTTC
.	TRBV28	.	TRBJ1-5	CASGRLGRGNQPQHF	TGTGCCAGCGGAAGACTCGGGAGGGGTAATCAGCCCCAGCATTTT
TRBD1	TRBV5-5	.	TRBJ1-5	CASSYTGGEQPQHF	TGTGCCAGCAGCTACACAGGGGGCGAGCAGCCCCAGCATTTT
TRBD2	TRBV7-9	few	TRBJ2-3	CASAGGSGVTDTQYF	TGTGCCAGCGCGGGGGGTAGCGGGGTTACAGATACGCAGTATTTT
TRBD2	TRBV6-6	.	TRBJ2-3	CASRETTSGGTDTQYF	TGTGCCAGCAGGGAAACGACTAGCGGGGGCACAGATACGCAGTATTTT
.	TRBV9	.	TRBJ2-3	CASSVSGDTQYF	TGTGCCAGCAGCGTCTCCGGGGATACGCAGTATTTT
.	TRBV7-2	.	TRBJ2-2	CASSRAHTGELFF	TGTGCCAGCAGTCGAGCACACACCGGGGAGCTGTTTTTT
.	TRBV7-9	.	TRBJ2-1	CASSRVVAYNEQFF	TGTGCCAGCAGTAGAGTGGTGGCCTACAATGAGCAGTTCTTC
TRBD1	TRBV24-1	.	TRBJ2-2	CATSETGLNTGELFF	TGTGCCACCAGTGAGACAGGGTTGAACACCGGGGAGCTGTTTTTT
TRBD2	TRBV2	few	TRBJ2-3	CASRGLVTNTDTQYF	TGTGCCAGCAGGGGACTAGTTACTAACACAGATACGCAGTATTTT
.	TRBV7-2	.	TRBJ2-2	CASSLWGVRTTSTGELFF	TGTGCCAGCAGCTTATGGGGTGTTCGGACTACGAGCACCGGGGAGCTGTTTTTT
TRBD1	TRBV20-1	.	TRBJ2-7	CSAELDRDNDEQYF	TGCAGTGCCGAACTTGACAGGGATAACGACGAGCAGTACTTC
.	TRBV5-1	.	TRBJ2-2	CASSKDPGLGTGELFF	TGCGCCAGCAGCAAAGATCCGGGACTCGGCACCGGGGAGCTGTTTTTT
.	TRBV24-1	.	TRBJ2-7	CATSDGAYNEQYF	TGTGCCACCAGTGACGGGGCGTACAATGAGCAGTACTTC
.	TRBV7-9	few	TRBJ2-7	CASSVGPYEQYF	TGTGCCAGCAGCGTCGGACCCTACGAGCAGTACTTC
.	TRBV11-2	many	TRBJ2-3	CASSPGGREYF	TGTGCCAGCAGTCCGGGCGGGCGCGAGTATTTT
TRBD1	TRBV7-7	few	TRBJ2-7	CASSRGQVFDEQYF	TGTGCTAGCAGCCGGGGACAGGTTTTCGACGAGCAGTACTTC
.	TRBV7-2	.	TRBJ2-5	CASSCDRLETQYF	TGTGCCAGCAGCTGTGACAGGTTGGAGACCCAGTACTTC
.	TRBV2	.	TRBJ2-1	CASTQDNEQFF	TGTGCCAGCACCCAAGACAATGAGCAGTTCTTC
.	TRBV6-6	.	TRBJ2-1	CASRSHEWGQETQFF	TGTGCCAGCAGATCCCATGAGTGGGGCCAAGAGACCCAGTTCTTC
.	TRBV15	.	TRBJ2-6	CATSRQLAGGLSGANVLTF	TGTGCCACCAGCAGACAGTTGGCCGGGGGTCTCTCTGGGGCCAACGTCCTGACTTTC
.	TRBV2	.	TRBJ2-1	CASYLGLRGETQFF	TGTGCCAGCTACTTGGGGCTACGGGGAGAGACCCAGTTCTTC
TRBD1	TRBV10-3	few	TRBJ1-2	CAISESTYDRGNYGYTF	TGTGCCATCAGTGAGTCGACATATGACAGGGGGAACTATGGCTACACCTTC
TRBD2	TRBV5-1	.	TRBJ2-5	CASSYLAGVLTQETQYF	TGCGCCAGCAGCTACCTAGCGGGGGTCCTAACACAAGAGACCCAGTACTTC
.	TRBV12-3/TRBV12-4	.	TRBJ2-1	CAGRRGRVDNEQFF	TGTGCCGGCAGGCGAGGCAGGGTCGACAATGAGCAGTTCTTC
.	TRBV24-1	.	TRBJ1-2	CATSDLTSYGYTF	TGTGCCACCAGTGATTTGACATCCTATGGCTACACCTTC
TRBD2	TRBV9	few	TRBJ2-3	CASSVTTPTAGYSDTQYF	TGTGCCAGCAGCGTCACCACCCCGACAGCGGGATACTCAGATACGCAGTATTTT
TRBD2	TRBV12-3/TRBV12-4	.	TRBJ2-1	CASSVTLADEQFF	TGTGCCAGCAGTGTGACCCTAGCGGATGAGCAGTTCTTC
TRBD1	TRBV4-1	.	TRBJ2-2	CASSHTGTGDTGELFF	TGCGCCAGCAGCCACACCGGGACAGGGGACACCGGGGAGCTGTTTTTT
.	TRBV4-1	once	TRBJ2-1	CASSQGRDFFYNEQFF	TGCGCCAGCAGCCAAGGCCGGGACTTTTTCTACAATGAGCAGTTCTTC
.	TRBV20-1	few	TRBJ2-5	CSAIDPLDGGETQYF	TGCAGTGCCATAGATCCGCTGGACGGAGGGGAGACCCAGTACTTC